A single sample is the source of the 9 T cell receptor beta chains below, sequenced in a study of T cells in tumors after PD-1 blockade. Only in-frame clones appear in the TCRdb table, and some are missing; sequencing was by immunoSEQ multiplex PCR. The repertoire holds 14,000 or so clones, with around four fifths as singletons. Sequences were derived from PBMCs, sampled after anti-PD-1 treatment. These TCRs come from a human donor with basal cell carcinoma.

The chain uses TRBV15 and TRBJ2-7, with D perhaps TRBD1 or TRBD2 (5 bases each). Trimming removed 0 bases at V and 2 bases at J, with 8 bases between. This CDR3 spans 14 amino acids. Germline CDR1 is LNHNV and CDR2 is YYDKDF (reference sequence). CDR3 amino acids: CATSREPGPYEQYF. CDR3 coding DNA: TGTGCCACCAGCAGAGAACCGGGACCCTACGAGCAGTACTTC.

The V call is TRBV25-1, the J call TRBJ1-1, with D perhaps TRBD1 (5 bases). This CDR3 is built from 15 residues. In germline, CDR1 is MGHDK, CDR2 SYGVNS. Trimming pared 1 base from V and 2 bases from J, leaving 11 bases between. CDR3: CASSESAGYNTEAFF. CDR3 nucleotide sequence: TGTGCCAGCAGTGAATCAGCAGGGTATAACACTGAAGCTTTCTTT.

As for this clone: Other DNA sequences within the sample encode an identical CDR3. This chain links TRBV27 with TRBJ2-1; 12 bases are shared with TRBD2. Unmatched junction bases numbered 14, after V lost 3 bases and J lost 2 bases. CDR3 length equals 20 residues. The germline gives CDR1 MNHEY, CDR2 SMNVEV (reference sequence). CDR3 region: CASSFLGGTSGRGAYNEQFF. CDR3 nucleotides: TGTGCCAGCAGTTTCCTCGGGGGGACTAGCGGGCGGGGGGCCTACAATGAGCAGTTCTTC.

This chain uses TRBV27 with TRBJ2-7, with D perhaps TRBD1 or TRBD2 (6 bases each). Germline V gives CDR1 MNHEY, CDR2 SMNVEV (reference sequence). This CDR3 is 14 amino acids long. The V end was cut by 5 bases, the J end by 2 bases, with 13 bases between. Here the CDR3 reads CASSQDRRAYEQYF. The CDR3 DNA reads TGTGCCAGCAGTCAAGACAGGAGGGCCTACGAGCAGTACTTC.

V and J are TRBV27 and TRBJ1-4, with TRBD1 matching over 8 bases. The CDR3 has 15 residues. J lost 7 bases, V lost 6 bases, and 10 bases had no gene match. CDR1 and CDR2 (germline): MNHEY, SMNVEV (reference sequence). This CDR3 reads CASRSRDRKFEKLFF. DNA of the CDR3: TGTGCCAGCAGATCCCGGGACAGGAAGTTTGAAAAACTGTTTTTT.

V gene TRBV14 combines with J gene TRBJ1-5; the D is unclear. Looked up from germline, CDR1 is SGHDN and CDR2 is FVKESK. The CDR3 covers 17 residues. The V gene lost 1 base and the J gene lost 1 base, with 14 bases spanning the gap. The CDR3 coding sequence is TGTGCCAGCAGCCAAGTCCCAGACGGGATAAGCAATCAGCCCCAGCATTTT. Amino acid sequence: CASSQVPDGISNQPQHF.

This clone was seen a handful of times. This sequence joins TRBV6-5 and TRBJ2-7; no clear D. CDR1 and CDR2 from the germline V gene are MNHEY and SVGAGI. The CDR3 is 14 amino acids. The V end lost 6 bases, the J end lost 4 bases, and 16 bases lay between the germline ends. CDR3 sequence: CASSKGSFMYEQYF. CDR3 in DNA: TGTGCCAGCAGCAAAGGTAGTTTTATGTACGAGCAGTACTTC.

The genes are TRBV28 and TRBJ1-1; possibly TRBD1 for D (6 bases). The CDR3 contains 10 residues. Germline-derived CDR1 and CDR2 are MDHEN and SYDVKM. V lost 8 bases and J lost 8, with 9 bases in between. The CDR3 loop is CASRGQEAFF. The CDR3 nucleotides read TGTGCCAGCCGTGGACAGGAAGCTTTCTTT. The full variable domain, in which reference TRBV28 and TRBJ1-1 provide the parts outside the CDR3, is DVKVTQSSRYLVKRTGEKVFLECVQDMDHENMFWYRQDPGLGLRLIYFSYDVKMKEKGDIPEGYSVSREKKERFSLILESASTNQTSMYLCASRGQEAFFGQGTRLTVV.

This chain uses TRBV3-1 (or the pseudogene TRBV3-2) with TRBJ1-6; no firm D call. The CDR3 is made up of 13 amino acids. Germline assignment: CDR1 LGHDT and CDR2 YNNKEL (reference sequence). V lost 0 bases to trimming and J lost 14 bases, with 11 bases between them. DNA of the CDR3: TGTGCCAGCAGCCAAGATACTAGAACTTCCCTCCACTTT. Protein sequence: CASSQDTRTSLHF.